The 32 T cell receptor beta chains listed next were all sequenced from one sample in a study of shared clonotypes between healthy human individuals. Method: immunoSEQ multiplex PCR; TCRdb's copy keeps in-frame clones and lacks some. In the table there are 450,000 to 500,000 clones, about 80% of which are singletons. The material sequenced was PBMCs. These receptors originate from a woman aged 40 to 49 in good health. Some clones in this sample may be carry-over from other donors' samples.

This sequence joins TRBV6-1 and TRBJ1-1, with a tentative D call TRBD1 (6 bases). In germline, CDR1 is MNHNS, CDR2 SASEGT. V was shortened by 6 bases and J by 5 bases, with 16 bases between the two germline ends. CDR3 length equals 14 residues. The CDR3 DNA follows: TGTGCCAGCAGCCCCCCAGGGGCGCGGACTGAAGCTTTCTTT. Its translation is CASSPPGARTEAFF.

The V and J genes are TRBV9 and TRBJ2-7, with D uncertain. The V end lost 2 bases, the J end lost 0 bases, and 9 bases lay between the germline ends. CDR1 SGDLS and CDR2 YYNGEE come from the germline V gene. The CDR3 spans 14 residues. CDR3 amino acids: CASSVVGNSYEQYF. CDR3 in DNA: TGTGCCAGCAGCGTGGTTGGTAACTCCTACGAGCAGTACTTC.

This chain uses TRBV9 with TRBJ1-2; D may be TRBD1 (5 bases). The CDR3 consists of 15 residues. V was shortened by 4 bases and J by 4 bases, with 17 bases between the two germline ends. CDR1 SGDLS and CDR2 YYNGEE come from the germline V gene. CDR3 in amino acids: CASSPETWGSYGYTF. CDR3 coding DNA: TGTGCCAGCAGCCCTGAGACTTGGGGGAGCTATGGCTACACCTTC.

This chain uses TRBV5-5 with TRBJ2-6; D not certain. Germline V CDR1 and CDR2: SGHKS, YYEKEE (reference sequence). V was trimmed by 4 bases and J by 0 bases, leaving 14 bases between them. The CDR3 spans 17 residues. CDR3 in DNA: TGTGCCAGCAGCCTTAGTCCGCAAACCTCTGGGGCCAACGTCCTGACTTTC. Translating it yields CASSLSPQTSGANVLTF.

The V and J genes are TRBV7-9 and TRBJ1-5, with TRBD1 matching over 9 bases. Per germline, CDR1 SEHNR and CDR2 FQNEAQ (reference sequence). V was pared by 4 bases and J by 4 bases, with 8 bases of the junction left unmatched. CDR3 size: 16 residues. The CDR3 DNA reads as TGTGCCAGCAGCTCCGGGACAGGGTACCCGAATCAGCCCCAGCATTTT. The encoded protein is CASSSGTGYPNQPQHF.

The chain couples TRBV4-1 to TRBJ1-4; D is possibly TRBD1 (6 bases). Germline loops: CDR1 MGHRA, CDR2 YSYEKL. V lost 5 bases to trimming and J lost 3 bases, with 13 bases between them. The CDR3 runs 15 residues. Written as DNA, the CDR3 is TGCGCCAGCAGCGTACAGGGTAGATCTAATGAAAAACTGTTTTTT. This translates into CASSVQGRSNEKLFF.

The chain couples TRBV5-1 to TRBJ2-1; 9 bases agree with TRBD2. This CDR3 spans 20 amino acids. The junction had 17 bases not matched to a gene; V was cut back by 4 bases and J by 0 bases. Germline V gene data show CDR1 as SGHRS and CDR2 as YFSETQ. The CDR3 DNA reads as TGCGCCAGCAGCCCGAGGCCTGTAAGCGGGAGGCTGAGCTCCTACAATGAGCAGTTCTTC. Amino acids: CASSPRPVSGRLSSYNEQFF.

V and J are TRBV28 and TRBJ1-4, with TRBD1 identical over 11 bases. Germline loops: CDR1 MDHEN, CDR2 SYDVKM. This CDR3 has 15 amino acids. With V trimmed by 3 bases and J by 7 bases, 4 bases remained unmatched. The CDR3 DNA sequence: TGTGCCAGCAGTTTCGGACAGGGGGCAGGTGAAAAACTGTTTTTT. Amino acid sequence: CASSFGQGAGEKLFF.

V and J are TRBV9 and TRBJ2-7; a possible D gene is TRBD2 (6 bases). V gave up 1 base and J gave up 5 bases, with 19 bases separating them. CDR1 SGDLS and CDR2 YYNGEE come from the germline V gene. This CDR3 comprises 16 residues. CDR3 bases: TGTGCCAGCAGCGTACGGGATGGGATTTGGGGGGACGAGCAGTACTTC. This codes for CASSVRDGIWGDEQYF.

This clone was seen once. The chain is built from TRBV4-2 and TRBJ2-7; 7 nucleotides line up with TRBD1. The CDR3 extends over 16 amino acids. J lost 2 bases, V lost 0 bases, and 7 bases had no gene match. Per germline, CDR1 LGHNA and CDR2 YNFKEQ. CDR3 region: CASSQEPWTGPYEQYF. As DNA, the CDR3 is TGTGCCAGCAGCCAAGAGCCCTGGACAGGACCCTACGAGCAGTACTTC.

A remark on this clone: A much more abundant neighbour one base away suggests this may be a read error. The conserved closing phenylalanine or tryptophan is absent in this CDR3, likely reflecting a read error. V usage is TRBV30 and J usage is TRBJ1-2; a weak D match, TRBD1 (5 bases). Germline V gene lookup returns CDR1 GTSNPN and CDR2 SVGIG (reference sequence). This CDR3 region has 14 residues. Trimming stripped 4 bases from V and 5 bases from J, with 17 bases between. CDR3 in DNA: TGTGCCTGGAAGAAACAGGAGAATCCATATGGCTACACCCTC. This translates into CAWKKQENPYGYTL.

This chain uses TRBV5-1 with TRBJ1-3; D not resolved. The CDR3 length is 17 residues. Germline loops: CDR1 SGHRS, CDR2 YFSETQ. Trimming took 0 bases from V and 0 from J, leaving 13 bases between them. CDR3 nucleotides: TGCGCCAGCAGCTTGGTGCCGGACCGAAACTCTGGAAACACCATATATTTT. Amino acid sequence: CASSLVPDRNSGNTIYF.

This rearrangement joins TRBV5-1 to TRBJ2-5, with no clear D. The CDR3 is 13 amino acids. In germline, CDR1 is SGHRS, CDR2 YFSETQ. V was trimmed by 4 bases and J by 3 bases, leaving 10 bases between them. This CDR3 reads CASSGRPEETQYF. The CDR3 DNA is TGCGCCAGCAGCGGCCGTCCGGAAGAGACCCAGTACTTC.

This clone was seen just once. The CDR3 DNA follows: TGTGCCAGCAGCCACACCTACGGACTAGCGGGAGGTATCGGGGAGCTGTTTTTT. This codes for CASSHTYGLAGGIGELFF. The chain links TRBV14 to TRBJ2-2, with 14 bases fitting TRBD2. V gave up 3 bases and J gave up 7 bases; unmatched junction bases: 10. CDR1 is SGHDN and CDR2 is FVKESK in the germline V gene. The CDR3 consists of 18 residues.

This clone was seen only once. The sample has other DNA sequences that encode this CDR3 too. This chain connects TRBV10-3 to TRBJ2-7; 9 nucleotides match TRBD1. This CDR3 is 14 amino acids long. Germline V lookup: CDR1 ENHRY, CDR2 SYGVKD. V was clipped by 5 bases and J by 2 bases; unmatched bases: 4. CDR3 coding DNA: TGTGCCATCAGTTCCGGGACAGGGACCTACGAGCAGTACTTC. It translates to CAISSGTGTYEQYF.

DNA of the CDR3: TGTGCCAGTAGTCTAGCGGGAGGGCCGGGTTACAATGAGCAGTTCTTC. Its protein product is CASSLAGGPGYNEQFF. V is TRBV19 and J is TRBJ2-1, with 12 bases lining up with TRBD2. Germline-derived CDR1 and CDR2 are LNHDA and SQIVND (reference sequence). The CDR3 is made up of 16 amino acids. J was trimmed by 4 bases and V by 5 bases; bases with no gene match: 6. The whole variable domain, remainder taken from reference TRBV19 and TRBJ2-1, is DGGITQSPKYLFRKEGQNVTLSCEQNLNHDAMYWYRQDPGQGLRLIYYSQIVNDFQKGDIAEGYSVSREKKESFPLTVTSAQKNPTAFYLCASSLAGGPGYNEQFFGPGTRLTVL.

The V call is TRBV6-6, the J call TRBJ1-1; 9 nucleotides match TRBD1. Germline V lookup: CDR1 MNHNY, CDR2 SVGAGI (reference sequence). J was trimmed by 1 base and V by 6 bases; bases with no gene match: 6. The CDR3 loop spans 15 amino acids. Here the CDR3 DNA reads TGTGCCAGCAGCATAACAGGGGGCAAGAACACTGAAGCTTTCTTT. The encoded protein is CASSITGGKNTEAFF.

This clone was seen more than once but under ten times. V usage is TRBV6-1 and J usage is TRBJ2-7; D is undetermined. CDR1 and CDR2 from the germline V gene are MNHNS and SASEGT. The CDR3 totals 15 residues. The ends were cut back, 2 bases at V and 0 bases at J, with 11 bases in the middle. CDR3 DNA: TGTGCCAGCAGTGAAATAGTGAGCCGCTCCTACGAGCAGTACTTC. Encoded protein: CASSEIVSRSYEQYF.

The CDR3 coding sequence is TGCGCCAGCAGCTTGGAGTCTGGGGGGGAAAAACTGTTTTTT. As protein: CASSLESGGEKLFF. V and J are TRBV5-1 and TRBJ1-4; TRBD1 is a possible D gene (5 bases). Germline values: CDR1 SGHRS, CDR2 YFSETQ. The CDR3 is 14 amino acids. Trimming removed 0 bases from V and 8 bases from J, with 11 bases in between.

The table lists this clone with a count of one. The chain couples TRBV18 to TRBJ2-3; a weak D match, TRBD2 (6 bases). This CDR3 region has 14 residues. Germline V gene data show CDR1 as KGHSH and CDR2 as LQKENI. Trimming shortened V by 3 bases and J by 4 bases, and 11 bases separated the two germline ends. The CDR3 DNA reads as TGTGCCAGCTCACCGGACGCGGGGCCAGATACGCAGTATTTT. This encodes CASSPDAGPDTQYF. The full variable domain, with the rest looked up from reference TRBV18 and TRBJ2-3, is NAGVMQNPRHLVRRRGQEARLRCSPMKGHSHVYWYRQLPEEGLKFMVYLQKENIIDESGMPKERFSAEFPKEGPSILRIQQVVRGDSAAYFCASSPDAGPDTQYFGPGTRLTVL.

Concerning this clone itself: A single base separates this from a much larger clone, so it may be a read error. The chain combines TRBV5-8 with TRBJ1-2; D is uncertain. The germline CDR1 and CDR2 sequences are SGHTS and YDEGEE. CDR3 length: 12 residues. Trimming cost V 4 bases and J 2 bases, with 6 bases left between them. The CDR3 loop is CASSEGNYGYTF. In nucleotides, the CDR3 is TGTGCCAGCAGCGAAGGGAACTATGGCTACACCTTC.

The genes are TRBV28 and TRBJ1-2; possibly TRBD1 for D (5 bases). Germline assignment: CDR1 MDHEN and CDR2 SYDVKM. The CDR3 covers 14 residues. With 6 bases removed from V and 8 bases from J, the gap between germline ends came to 19 bases. The chain's CDR3 is CASSLWEGSYGYTF. The CDR3 DNA reads as TGTGCCAGCAGCCTGTGGGAGGGGAGTTACGGCTACACCTTC.

The chain has TRBV6-1 and TRBJ2-7; 7 positions agree with TRBD1. CDR1 is MNHNS, CDR2 SASEGT, per germline. The CDR3 is made up of 13 amino acids. V lost 6 bases to trimming and J lost 3 bases; unmatched junction nucleotides: 5. The CDR3 sequence is CASRRDSIYEQYF. As DNA, the CDR3 is TGTGCCAGCAGAAGGGACAGTATCTACGAGCAGTACTTC.

This chain uses TRBV27 with TRBJ2-7; D gene unclear. With 5 bases removed from V and 7 bases from J, the gap between germline ends came to 18 bases. This CDR3 has 14 residues. CDR1 is MNHEY, CDR2 SMNVEV, per germline (reference sequence). The CDR3 spells CASSPNRYTREQYF. For the CDR3, the DNA is TGTGCCAGCAGTCCGAATCGGTACACCCGGGAGCAGTACTTC.

The chain couples TRBV5-6 to TRBJ2-7; D gene ambiguous. This CDR3 spans 16 amino acids. V was shortened by 1 base and J by 9 bases, with 23 bases between the two germline ends. From germline, CDR1 is SGHDT and CDR2 YYEEEE. CDR3 coding DNA: TGTGCCAGCAGCTTGTACGCCCACCGGTGGGCGGATGGGCAGTACTTC. Its translation: CASSLYAHRWADGQYF.

This chain links TRBV2 with TRBJ2-7; 13 nucleotides match TRBD2. Trimming at V came to 6 bases and at J to 4 bases, leaving 6 bases not matched to a gene. This CDR3 spans 15 amino acids. CDR1 and CDR2 from the germline V gene are SNHLY and FYNNEI. Here the CDR3 reads CASRWTSGRRYEQYF. In DNA, the CDR3 is TGTGCCAGCAGATGGACTAGCGGGAGACGGTACGAGCAGTACTTC.

This rearrangement joins TRBV28 to TRBJ2-4; 11 positions agree with TRBD1. V dropped 7 bases and J dropped 5; count of bases not matched to a gene: 13. The CDR3 spans 17 residues. From germline, CDR1 is MDHEN and CDR2 SYDVKM. The CDR3: CASKRPRDRGFENIQYF. The CDR3 region has the DNA TGTGCCAGCAAGAGACCCCGGGACAGGGGGTTCGAAAACATTCAGTACTTC.

V and J are TRBV28 and TRBJ1-1; D is possibly TRBD1 (6 bases). V was clipped by 8 bases and J by 0 bases, with 19 bases between them. CDR1 and CDR2 (germline): MDHEN, SYDVKM. This CDR3 comprises 16 residues. The CDR3 reads CASSMGGRVVNTEAFF. The CDR3 DNA reads as TGTGCCAGCTCGATGGGGGGGCGAGTAGTGAACACTGAAGCTTTCTTT.

V usage is TRBV7-2 and J usage is TRBJ1-3, with D possibly TRBD1 on 6 matching bases. CDR3 length: 15 residues. The germline gives CDR1 SGHTA, CDR2 FQGNSA. Trimming cost V 1 base and J 3 bases, with 10 bases left between them. The chain's CDR3 is CASSLGPGVGNTIYF. CDR3 bases: TGTGCCAGCAGCTTAGGTCCAGGGGTTGGAAACACCATATATTTT.

Ten or more counts support this clone. V and J are TRBV6-4 and TRBJ2-3; tentatively, D is TRBD2 (5 bases). Germline CDR1 MRHNA, CDR2 SNTAGT. The CDR3 length is 15 residues. The germline V and J ends were trimmed by 4 bases and 1 base, with 12 bases remaining between them. The CDR3 bases are TGTGCCAGCAGTGTTTCATCCGGGGGCACAGATACGCAGTATTTT. Its protein is CASSVSSGGTDTQYF.

The gene calls are TRBV7-9 and TRBJ2-1, with D possibly being TRBD2 (5 bases). This CDR3 region has 13 residues. Germline V gene lookup returns CDR1 SEHNR and CDR2 FQNEAQ (reference sequence). The germline V and J ends were trimmed by 0 bases and 5 bases, with 5 bases remaining between them. CDR3 protein: CASSLASDNEQFF. CDR3 in DNA: TGTGCCAGCAGCTTAGCTAGCGACAATGAGCAGTTCTTC.

This clone has just one count. This chain uses TRBV7-9 with TRBJ1-5, with D perhaps matching TRBD1 (6 bases). Trimming pared 3 bases from V and 7 bases from J, leaving 16 bases between. Germline CDR1 and CDR2: SEHNR and FQNEAQ (reference sequence). CDR3 size: 15 residues. CDR3 in amino acids: CASSLVVGGAQPQHF. The CDR3 region has the DNA TGTGCCAGCAGCTTGGTGGTAGGGGGAGCACAGCCCCAGCATTTT. The whole variable domain, remainder taken from reference TRBV7-9 and TRBJ1-5, is DTGVSQNPRHKITKRGQNVTFRCDPISEHNRLYWYRQTLGQGPEFLTYFQNEAQLEKSRLLSDRFSAERPKGSFSTLEIQRTEQGDSAMYLCASSLVVGGAQPQHFGDGTRLSIL.